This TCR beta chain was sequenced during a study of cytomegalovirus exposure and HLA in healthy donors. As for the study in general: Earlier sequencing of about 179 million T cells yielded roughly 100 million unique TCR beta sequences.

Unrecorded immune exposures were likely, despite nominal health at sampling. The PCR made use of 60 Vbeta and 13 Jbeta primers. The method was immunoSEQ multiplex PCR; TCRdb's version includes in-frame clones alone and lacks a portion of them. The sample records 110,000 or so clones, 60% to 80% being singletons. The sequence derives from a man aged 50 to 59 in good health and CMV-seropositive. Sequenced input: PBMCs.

CDR3 coding DNA: TGTGCCAGCAGCGTAGGGGAGGGCACGGCGGGTTTCTCCTACGAGCAGTACTTC. Its translation: CASSVGEGTAGFSYEQYF. V and J are TRBV9 and TRBJ2-7; 7 bases map to TRBD2. V was pared by 0 bases and J by 0 bases, with 12 bases of the junction left unmatched. The CDR3 extends over 18 amino acids. The germline CDR1 and CDR2 sequences are SGDLS and YYNGEE.